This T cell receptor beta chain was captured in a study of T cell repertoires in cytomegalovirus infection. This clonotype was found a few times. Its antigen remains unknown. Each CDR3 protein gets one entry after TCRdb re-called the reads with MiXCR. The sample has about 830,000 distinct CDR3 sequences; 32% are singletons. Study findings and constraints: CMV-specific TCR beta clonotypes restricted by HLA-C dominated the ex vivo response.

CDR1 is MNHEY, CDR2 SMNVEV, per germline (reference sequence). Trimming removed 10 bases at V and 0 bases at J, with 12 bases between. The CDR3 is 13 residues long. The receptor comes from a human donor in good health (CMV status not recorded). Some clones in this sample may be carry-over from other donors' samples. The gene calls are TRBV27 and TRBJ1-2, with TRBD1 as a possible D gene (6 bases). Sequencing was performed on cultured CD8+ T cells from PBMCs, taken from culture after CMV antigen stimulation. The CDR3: CATSDSANYGYTF. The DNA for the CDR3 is TGTGCCACCTCGGACAGCGCTAACTATGGCTACACCTTC.